This T cell receptor (beta chain) was profiled in a study of blood T cell repertoires in COVID-19 (dated by TCRdb to between 2020 and 2021). About the study as a whole: Collaborator samples came from the United States, Italy and Spain and covered acute and convalescent phases of COVID-19. HLA class I and class II types, where available, came from metadata supplied by the sample provider rather than from assay-based typing. The sample metadata nearly always contained a de-identified subject ID, COVID-19 status, age in years and sex. The samples were drawn from two sources: the first 160 participants of the ongoing ImmuneRACE study, and fewer than 1,500 subjects contributed by 6 global collaborators. The prospective study material was composed of cDNA or gDNA derived from T cells, B-cell-depleted T cells, or PBMCs. The repertoires were released in a freely available public database meant as a resource for research on the immune response to SARS-CoV-2. The dataset comprised deeply sampled blood TCRbeta repertoires from subjects exposed to, actively infected with, or recovered from COVID-19.

Overall results and qualifications from the work: How much clinical and demographic metadata was included differed by source and by participant, and the metadata was provided uncurated.

The immunoSEQ Assay, a bias-controlled multiplex PCR, was used to amplify TCRbeta CDR3 regions from genomic DNA. The paper's processing steps were these. The number of nucleated cells in each sample was estimated by amplification of reference gene primers within the assay. Sequence reads were collapsed and filtered to measure the absolute abundance of every unique TCRbeta CDR3 rearrangement. Productive Simpson clonality was computed per sample as the square root of Simpson's diversity index over productive rearrangements. This immuneACCESS table, as held by TCRdb, lists in-frame sequences with V and J called but not all clones. Of the missing ones, under half trace to an unresolved V gene in checked studies; the others have no known cause. V, J and clone size reflect that table, while D and trimming were determined from the DNA. The sample table holds fewer than 200,000 clones, of which approximately 87% were seen once. 4.4% of the sample is in the top ten clones.

V loses 1 base, J loses 4 bases, and the germline ends lie 3 bases apart. The germline V gene (reference sequence) gives CDR1 as DFQATT and CDR2 as SNEGSKA. The CDR3, cysteine through phenylalanine, is 11 amino acids long. Left in the record is the CDR3 DNA by itself, 33 bases read in frame from the first base. Participants in the prospective study were enrolled through a virtual design, were aged about 18 to 89 years, and lived in approximately 25 United States geographic areas. In the prospective study, participants were assigned to cohorts based on the clinical history participants reported in a screening survey and a study questionnaire. Recovered participants in ImmuneRACE Cohort 3 were defined as having two consecutive negative NP/OP PCR tests, clearance from a healthcare professional, or resolution of symptoms. In the prospective study, whole blood, serum and a nasopharyngeal or oropharyngeal swab were collected from each participant by mobile phlebotomists. Participants in the prospective study had the option to provide additional blood draws and questionnaires over a roughly 2-month period. Blood samples from the prospective study were shipped frozen or at room temperature prior to DNA extraction.

As to this clone: Its recognized antigen is unknown. Per-nucleotide qualities are absent, and no much larger clonotype sits a single base away.

The sequence was obtained from a woman in her forties or fifties who had recovered from COVID-19. Recombination joined TRBV20-1 with TRBJ2-3, with the D gene not clear enough to name. The sample consisted of PBMCs or T cells enriched from blood (not recorded which). CDR3 loop: CSARAADTQYF. Here is the DNA: TGCAGTGCTAGAGCGGCAGATACGCAGTATTTT.